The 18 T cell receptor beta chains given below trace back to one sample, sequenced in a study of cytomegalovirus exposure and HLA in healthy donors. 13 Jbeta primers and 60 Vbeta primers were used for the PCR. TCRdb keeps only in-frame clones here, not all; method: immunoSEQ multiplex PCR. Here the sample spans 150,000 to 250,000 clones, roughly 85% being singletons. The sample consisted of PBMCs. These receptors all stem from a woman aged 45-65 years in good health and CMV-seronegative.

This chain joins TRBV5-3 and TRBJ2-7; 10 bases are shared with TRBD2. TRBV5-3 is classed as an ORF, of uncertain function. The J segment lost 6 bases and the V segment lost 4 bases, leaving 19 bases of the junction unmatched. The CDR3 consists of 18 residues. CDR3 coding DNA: TGTGCCAGAAGCCCGGATGAGGGACTAGCGACGAGGAGCGGCGAGCAGTACTTC. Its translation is CARSPDEGLATRSGEQYF.

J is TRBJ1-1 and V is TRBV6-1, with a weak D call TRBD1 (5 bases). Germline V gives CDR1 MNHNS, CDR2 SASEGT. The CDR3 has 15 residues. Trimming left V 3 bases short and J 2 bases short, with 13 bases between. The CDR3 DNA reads TGTGCCAGCAGTGATTTTCGACAGCCTAACACTGAAGCTTTCTTT. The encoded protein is CASSDFRQPNTEAFF.

CDR3 DNA sequence: TGTGCCAGCAGTCCAGACAGCCACTCTGGGGCCAACGTCCTGACTTTC. Amino acids: CASSPDSHSGANVLTF. The chain has TRBV28 and TRBJ2-6; a weak D match, TRBD1 (5 bases). The V gene's germline CDR1 is MDHEN and CDR2 SYDVKM. The CDR3 is 16 amino acids. Trimming cost V 5 bases and J 0 bases, with 11 bases left between them.

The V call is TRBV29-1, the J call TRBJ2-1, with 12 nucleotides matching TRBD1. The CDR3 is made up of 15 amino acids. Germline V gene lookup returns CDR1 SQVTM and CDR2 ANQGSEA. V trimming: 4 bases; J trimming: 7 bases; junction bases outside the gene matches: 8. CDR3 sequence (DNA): TGCAGCGTTGGCGGGGGACAGGGGGCTATGAATGAGCAGTTCTTC. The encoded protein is CSVGGGQGAMNEQFF.

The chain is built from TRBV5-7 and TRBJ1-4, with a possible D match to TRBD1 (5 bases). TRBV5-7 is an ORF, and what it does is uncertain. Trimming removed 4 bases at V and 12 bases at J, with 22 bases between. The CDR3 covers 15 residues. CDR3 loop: CASSPGRGTNFQLFF. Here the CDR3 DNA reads TGTGCCAGCAGCCCTGGGAGGGGTACTAATTTCCAACTGTTTTTT.

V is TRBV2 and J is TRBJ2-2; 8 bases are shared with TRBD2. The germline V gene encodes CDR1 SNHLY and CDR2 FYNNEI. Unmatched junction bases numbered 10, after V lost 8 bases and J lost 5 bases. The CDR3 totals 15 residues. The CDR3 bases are TGTGCCAGCTCCAGCGGGAGTGCGAGAACCGGGGAGCTGTTTTTT. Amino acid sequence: CASSSGSARTGELFF.

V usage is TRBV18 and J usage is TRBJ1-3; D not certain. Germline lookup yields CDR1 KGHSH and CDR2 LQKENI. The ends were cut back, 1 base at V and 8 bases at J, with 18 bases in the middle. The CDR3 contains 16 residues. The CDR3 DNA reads TGTGCCAGCTCACCACTCGGTGTACGACTGAGAGACACCATATATTTT. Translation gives CASSPLGVRLRDTIYF.

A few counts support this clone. CDR3 residues: CAWSPDSGVLSGNTIYF. In nucleotides, the CDR3 is TGTGCCTGGAGTCCTGACTCAGGGGTCCTCTCTGGAAACACCATATATTTT. This chain links TRBV30 with TRBJ1-3; TRBD1 is a possible D gene (6 bases). This CDR3 comprises 17 residues. CDR1 is GTSNPN, CDR2 SVGIG, per germline (reference sequence). Trimming took 2 bases from V and 0 from J, leaving 17 bases between them. Combining the CDR3 with reference TRBV30 and TRBJ1-3 gives the whole variable domain SQTIHQWPATLVQPVGSPLSLECTVEGTSNPNLYWYRQAAGRGLQLLFYSVGIGQISSEVPQNLSASRPQDRQFILSSKKLLLSDSGFYLCAWSPDSGVLSGNTIYFGEGSWLTVV.

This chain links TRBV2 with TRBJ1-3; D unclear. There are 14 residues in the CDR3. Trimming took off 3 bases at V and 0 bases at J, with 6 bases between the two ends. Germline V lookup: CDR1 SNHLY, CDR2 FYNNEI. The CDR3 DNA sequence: TGTGCCAGCAGTGAGGCCCTCTCTGGAAACACCATATATTTT. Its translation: CASSEALSGNTIYF.

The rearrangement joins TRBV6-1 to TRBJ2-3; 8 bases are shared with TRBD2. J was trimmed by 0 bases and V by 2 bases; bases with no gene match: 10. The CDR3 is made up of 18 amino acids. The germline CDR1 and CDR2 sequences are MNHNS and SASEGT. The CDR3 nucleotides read TGTGCCAGCAGTGAAAATCTTTTCAAGCGGGGGAGCACAGATACGCAGTATTTT. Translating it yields CASSENLFKRGSTDTQYF.

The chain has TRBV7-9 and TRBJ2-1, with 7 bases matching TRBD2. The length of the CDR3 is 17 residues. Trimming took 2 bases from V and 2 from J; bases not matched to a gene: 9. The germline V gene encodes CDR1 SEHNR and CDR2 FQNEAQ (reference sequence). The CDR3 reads CASSLSSSGPTYNEQFF. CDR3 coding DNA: TGTGCCAGCAGCTTATCGTCTAGCGGCCCAACCTACAATGAGCAGTTCTTC.

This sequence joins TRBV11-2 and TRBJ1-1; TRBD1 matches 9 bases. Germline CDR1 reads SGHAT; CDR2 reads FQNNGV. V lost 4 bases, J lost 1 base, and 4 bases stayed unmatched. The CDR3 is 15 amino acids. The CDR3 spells CASSYGTGKNTEAFF. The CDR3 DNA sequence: TGTGCCAGCAGCTACGGGACAGGGAAGAACACTGAAGCTTTCTTT.

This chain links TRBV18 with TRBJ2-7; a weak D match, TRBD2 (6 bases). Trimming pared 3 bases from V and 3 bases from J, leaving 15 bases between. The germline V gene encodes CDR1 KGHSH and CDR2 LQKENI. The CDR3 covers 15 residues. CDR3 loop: CASSPETRGNYEQYF. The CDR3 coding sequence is TGTGCCAGCTCACCTGAGACTAGAGGGAACTACGAGCAGTACTTC.

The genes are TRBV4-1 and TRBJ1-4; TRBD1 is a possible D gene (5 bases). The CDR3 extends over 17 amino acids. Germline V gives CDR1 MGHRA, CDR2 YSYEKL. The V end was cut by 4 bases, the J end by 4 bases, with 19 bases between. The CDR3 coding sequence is TGCGCCAGCAGCCCCTCGCCAGGGTCGGGCCTTAATGAAAAACTGTTTTTT. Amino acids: CASSPSPGSGLNEKLFF.

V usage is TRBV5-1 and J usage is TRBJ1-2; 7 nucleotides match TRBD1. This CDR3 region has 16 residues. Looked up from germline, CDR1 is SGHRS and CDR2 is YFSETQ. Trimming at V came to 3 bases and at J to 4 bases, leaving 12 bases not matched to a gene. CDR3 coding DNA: TGCGCCAGCAGCTCAGGGACAGTCTGGGGTCTCTATGGCTACACCTTC. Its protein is CASSSGTVWGLYGYTF. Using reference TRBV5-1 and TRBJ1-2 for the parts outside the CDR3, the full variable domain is KAGVTQTPRYLIKTRGQQVTLSCSPISGHRSVSWYQQTPGQGLQFLFEYFSETQRNKGNFPGRFSGRQFSNSRSEMNVSTLELGDSALYLCASSSGTVWGLYGYTFGSGTRLTVV.

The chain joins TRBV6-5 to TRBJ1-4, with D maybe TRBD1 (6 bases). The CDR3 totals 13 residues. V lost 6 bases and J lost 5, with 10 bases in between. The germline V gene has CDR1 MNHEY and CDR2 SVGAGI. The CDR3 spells CASRPQGNEKLFF. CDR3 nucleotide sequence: TGTGCCAGCAGACCCCAGGGGAATGAAAAACTGTTTTTT.

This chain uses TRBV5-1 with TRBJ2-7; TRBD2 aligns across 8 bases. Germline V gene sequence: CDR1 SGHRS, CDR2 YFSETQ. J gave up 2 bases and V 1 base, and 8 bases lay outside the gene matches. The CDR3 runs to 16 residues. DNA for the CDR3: TGCGCCAGCAGCTTGTCCGTGACTAGCGCTACCTACGAGCAGTACTTC. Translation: CASSLSVTSATYEQYF.

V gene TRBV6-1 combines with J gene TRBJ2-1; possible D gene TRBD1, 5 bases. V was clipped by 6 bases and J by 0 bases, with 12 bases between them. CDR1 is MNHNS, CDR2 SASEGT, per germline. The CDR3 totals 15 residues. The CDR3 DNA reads TGTGCCAGCAGAAGACAGTTGAGCTCCTACAATGAGCAGTTCTTC. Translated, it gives CASRRQLSSYNEQFF.